Reported below is one TCR beta chain. The CDR3 runs 15 residues. V shed 8 bases and J shed 7 bases, with 21 bases lying between them. The germline gives CDR1 MNHEY, CDR2 SVGAGI. Sequencing was performed with immunoSEQ multiplex PCR; in TCRdb, only in-frame clones are kept and a portion is missing. The sample has about 160,000 clones, roughly 88% seen once; the top ten hold about a tenth. This sample was taken from a study of blood T cell repertoires in COVID-19. The sequencing input was peripheral blood. This sequence was found in a woman older than 75 with active or convalescent COVID-19. This chain joins TRBV6-5 and TRBJ2-1, with a possible D match to TRBD2 (6 bases). CDR3 coding DNA: TGTGCCAGCCGGGGGAGCGGCAAGGTGAGGAATGAGCAGTTCTTC. It translates to CASRGSGKVRNEQFF.